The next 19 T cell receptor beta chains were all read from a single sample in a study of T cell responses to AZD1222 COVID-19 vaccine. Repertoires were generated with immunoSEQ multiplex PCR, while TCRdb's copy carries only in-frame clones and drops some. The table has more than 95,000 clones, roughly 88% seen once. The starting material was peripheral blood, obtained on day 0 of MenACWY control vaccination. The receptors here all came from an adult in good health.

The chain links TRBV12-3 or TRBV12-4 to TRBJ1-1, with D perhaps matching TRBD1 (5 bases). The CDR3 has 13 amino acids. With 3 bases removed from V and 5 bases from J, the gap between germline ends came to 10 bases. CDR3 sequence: CASSFGGLTEAFF. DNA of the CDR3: TGTGCCAGCAGTTTTGGGGGGTTGACTGAAGCTTTCTTT.

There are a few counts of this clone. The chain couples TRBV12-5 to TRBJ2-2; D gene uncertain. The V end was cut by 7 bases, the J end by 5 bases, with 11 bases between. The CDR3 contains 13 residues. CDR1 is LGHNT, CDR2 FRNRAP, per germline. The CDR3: CASAGPVTGELFF. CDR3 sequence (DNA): TGTGCTAGTGCCGGGCCCGTAACCGGGGAGCTGTTTTTT.

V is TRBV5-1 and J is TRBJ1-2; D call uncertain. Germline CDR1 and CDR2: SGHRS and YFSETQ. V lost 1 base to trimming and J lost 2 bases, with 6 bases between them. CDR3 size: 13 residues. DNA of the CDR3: TGCGCCAGCAGCTTGACAGCCAACTATGGCTACACCTTC. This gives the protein CASSLTANYGYTF.

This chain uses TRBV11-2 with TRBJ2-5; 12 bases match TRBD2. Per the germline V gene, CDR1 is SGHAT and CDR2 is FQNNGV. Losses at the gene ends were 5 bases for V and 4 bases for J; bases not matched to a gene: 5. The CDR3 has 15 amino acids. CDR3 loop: CASSTRLAGVETQYF. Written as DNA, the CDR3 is TGTGCCAGCAGCACCCGACTAGCGGGGGTAGAGACCCAGTACTTC.

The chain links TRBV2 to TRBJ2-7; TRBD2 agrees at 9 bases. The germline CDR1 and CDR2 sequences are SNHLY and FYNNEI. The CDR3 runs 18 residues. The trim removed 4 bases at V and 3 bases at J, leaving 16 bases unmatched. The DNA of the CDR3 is TGTGCCAGCAGTGCGAGGTTTAGCGGGGGCCAAAGCTACTACGAGCAGTACTTC. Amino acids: CASSARFSGGQSYYEQYF.

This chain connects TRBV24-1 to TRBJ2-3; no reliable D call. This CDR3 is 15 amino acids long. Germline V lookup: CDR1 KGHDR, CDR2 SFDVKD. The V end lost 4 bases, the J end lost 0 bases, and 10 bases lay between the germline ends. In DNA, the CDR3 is TGTGCCACCAGTGACCATTCAAGTAGCACAGATACGCAGTATTTT. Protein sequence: CATSDHSSSTDTQYF.

The CDR3 here is CASSYGWRTGVPDTQYF. The CDR3 nucleotides are TGTGCCAGCAGTTACGGGTGGCGGACAGGGGTGCCAGATACGCAGTATTTT. The rearrangement joins TRBV6-2 or TRBV6-3 to TRBJ2-3, with 9 bases fitting TRBD1. CDR3 length equals 17 residues. Germline loops: CDR1 MNHEY, CDR2 SVGEGT. V gave up 2 bases and J gave up 4 bases; unmatched junction bases: 10.

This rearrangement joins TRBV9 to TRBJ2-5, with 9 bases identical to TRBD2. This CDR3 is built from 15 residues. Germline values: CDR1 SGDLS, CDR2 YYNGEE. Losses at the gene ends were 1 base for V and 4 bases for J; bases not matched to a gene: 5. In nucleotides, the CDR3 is TGTGCCAGCAGCGTAAATAGCGGGGGAGGAGAGACCCAGTACTTC. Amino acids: CASSVNSGGGETQYF. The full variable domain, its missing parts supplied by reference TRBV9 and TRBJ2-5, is DSGVTQTPKHLITATGQRVTLRCSPRSGDLSVYWYQQSLDQGLQFLIQYYNGEERAKGNILERFSAQQFPDLHSELNLSSLELGDSALYFCASSVNSGGGETQYFGPGTRLLVL.

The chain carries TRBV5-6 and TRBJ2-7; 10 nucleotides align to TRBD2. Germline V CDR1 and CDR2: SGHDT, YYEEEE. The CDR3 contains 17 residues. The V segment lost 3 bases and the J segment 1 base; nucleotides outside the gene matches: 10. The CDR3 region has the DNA TGTGCCAGCAGCTCCACTTTAGCGGGGGGCCTTTCCTACGAGCAGTACTTC. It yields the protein CASSSTLAGGLSYEQYF. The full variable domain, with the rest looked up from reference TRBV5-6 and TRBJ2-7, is DAGVTQSPTHLIKTRGQQVTLRCSPKSGHDTVSWYQQALGQGPQFIFQYYEEEERQRGNFPDRFSGHQFPNYSSELNVNALLLGDSALYLCASSSTLAGGLSYEQYFGPGTRLTVT.

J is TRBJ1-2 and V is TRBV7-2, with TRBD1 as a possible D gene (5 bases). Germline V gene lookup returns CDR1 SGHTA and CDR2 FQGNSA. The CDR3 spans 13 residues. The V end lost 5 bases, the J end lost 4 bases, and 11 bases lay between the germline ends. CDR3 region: CASSHPGTYGYTF. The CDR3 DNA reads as TGTGCCAGCAGCCATCCGGGGACCTATGGCTACACCTTC.

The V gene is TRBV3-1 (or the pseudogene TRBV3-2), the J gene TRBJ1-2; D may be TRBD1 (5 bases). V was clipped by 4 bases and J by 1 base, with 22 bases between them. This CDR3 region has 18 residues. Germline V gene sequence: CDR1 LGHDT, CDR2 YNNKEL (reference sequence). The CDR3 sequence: CASSLGVGRQGINYGYTF. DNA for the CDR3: TGTGCCAGCAGCCTCGGGGTGGGCAGGCAGGGAATTAACTATGGCTACACCTTC.

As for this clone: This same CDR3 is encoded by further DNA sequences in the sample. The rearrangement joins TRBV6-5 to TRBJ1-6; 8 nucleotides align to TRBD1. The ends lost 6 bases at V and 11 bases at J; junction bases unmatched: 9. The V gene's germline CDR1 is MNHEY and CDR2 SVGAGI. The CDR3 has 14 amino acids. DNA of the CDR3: TGTGCCAGCAGACAGACAGGGGAGGGTCCACCCCTCCACTTT. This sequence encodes CASRQTGEGPPLHF.

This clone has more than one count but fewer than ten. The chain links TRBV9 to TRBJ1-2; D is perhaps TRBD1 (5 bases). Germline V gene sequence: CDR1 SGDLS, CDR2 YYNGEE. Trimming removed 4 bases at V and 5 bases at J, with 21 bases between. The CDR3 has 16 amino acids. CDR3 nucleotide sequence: TGTGCCAGCAGCTCCCAGGGTAAGGGAAGAATATATGGCTACACCTTC. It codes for CASSSQGKGRIYGYTF.

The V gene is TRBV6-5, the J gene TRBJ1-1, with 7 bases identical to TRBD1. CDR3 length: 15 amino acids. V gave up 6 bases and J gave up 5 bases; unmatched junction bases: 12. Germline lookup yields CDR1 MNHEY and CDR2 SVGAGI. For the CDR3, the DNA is TGTGCCAGCAGCCCCCTGGGAGGGGGCCGTACTGAAGCTTTCTTT. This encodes CASSPLGGGRTEAFF.

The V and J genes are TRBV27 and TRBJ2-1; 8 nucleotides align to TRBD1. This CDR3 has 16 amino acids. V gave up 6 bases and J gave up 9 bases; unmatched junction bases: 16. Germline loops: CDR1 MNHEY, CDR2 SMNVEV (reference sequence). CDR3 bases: TGTGCCAGCAGCCGGGACAGGTCGCCTAATACGGGTGAGCAGTTCTTC. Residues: CASSRDRSPNTGEQFF.

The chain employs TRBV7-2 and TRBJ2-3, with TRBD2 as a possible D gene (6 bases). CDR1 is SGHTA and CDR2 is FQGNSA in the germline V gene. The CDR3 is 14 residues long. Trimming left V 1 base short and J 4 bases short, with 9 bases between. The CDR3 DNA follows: TGTGCCAGCAGCTTAGGGGGGGTCGCAGATACGCAGTATTTT. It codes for CASSLGGVADTQYF.

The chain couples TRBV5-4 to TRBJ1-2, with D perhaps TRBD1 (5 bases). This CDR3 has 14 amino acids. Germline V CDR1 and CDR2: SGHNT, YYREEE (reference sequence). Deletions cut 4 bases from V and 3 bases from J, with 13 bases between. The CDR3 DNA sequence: TGTGCCAGCAGCCAAGACAGTGGGTACTATGGCTACACCTTC. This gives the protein CASSQDSGYYGYTF.

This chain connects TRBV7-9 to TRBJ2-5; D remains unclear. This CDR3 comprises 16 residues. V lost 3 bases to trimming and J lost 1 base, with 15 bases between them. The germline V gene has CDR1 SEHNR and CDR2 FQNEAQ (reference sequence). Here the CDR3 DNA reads TGTGCCAGCAGCTTGGTAGCCACCGGGCCCCAAGAGACCCAGTACTTC. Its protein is CASSLVATGPQETQYF.

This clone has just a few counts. CDR3: CASSQGGRGQTNTEAFF. The CDR3 DNA reads TGTGCCAGCAGCCAAGGGGGAAGAGGACAGACGAACACTGAAGCTTTCTTT. The V and J genes are TRBV4-2 and TRBJ1-1; TRBD1 might be the D (6 bases). CDR3 length: 17 residues. Trimming took 1 base from V and 1 from J, leaving 16 bases between them. Germline V gives CDR1 LGHNA, CDR2 YNFKEQ.